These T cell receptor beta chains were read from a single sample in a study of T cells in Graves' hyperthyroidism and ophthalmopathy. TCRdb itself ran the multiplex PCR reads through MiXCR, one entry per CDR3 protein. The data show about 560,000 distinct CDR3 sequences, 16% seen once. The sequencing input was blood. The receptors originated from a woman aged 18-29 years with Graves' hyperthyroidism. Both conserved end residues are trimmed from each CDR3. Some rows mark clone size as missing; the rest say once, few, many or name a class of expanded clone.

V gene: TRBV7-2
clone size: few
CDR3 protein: ASSLAIREGRYGYT

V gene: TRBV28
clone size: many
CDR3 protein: AARGTPRAGVLETQY

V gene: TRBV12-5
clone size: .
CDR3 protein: ASGRGGGEQF

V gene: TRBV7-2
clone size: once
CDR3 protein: ASSLNLVEGYT

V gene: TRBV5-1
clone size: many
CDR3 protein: ASSLTPDSYEQY

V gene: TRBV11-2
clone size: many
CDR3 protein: ASSLSGGRAFTGELF

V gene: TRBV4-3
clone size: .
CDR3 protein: ASSQTGPANYGYT

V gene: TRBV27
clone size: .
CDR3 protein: ASSLRRQGGEKLF

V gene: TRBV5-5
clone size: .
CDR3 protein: ATGGLVQETQY

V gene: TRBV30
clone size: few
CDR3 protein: AWMRGIKQETQY

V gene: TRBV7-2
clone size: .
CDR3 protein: ASSPPGSWDTQY

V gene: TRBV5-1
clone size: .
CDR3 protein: ASGEGGRGETQY

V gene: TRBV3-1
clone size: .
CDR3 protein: ASSLLVQGPGNTIY

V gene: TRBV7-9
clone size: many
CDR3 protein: ASSPLGGFGETQY